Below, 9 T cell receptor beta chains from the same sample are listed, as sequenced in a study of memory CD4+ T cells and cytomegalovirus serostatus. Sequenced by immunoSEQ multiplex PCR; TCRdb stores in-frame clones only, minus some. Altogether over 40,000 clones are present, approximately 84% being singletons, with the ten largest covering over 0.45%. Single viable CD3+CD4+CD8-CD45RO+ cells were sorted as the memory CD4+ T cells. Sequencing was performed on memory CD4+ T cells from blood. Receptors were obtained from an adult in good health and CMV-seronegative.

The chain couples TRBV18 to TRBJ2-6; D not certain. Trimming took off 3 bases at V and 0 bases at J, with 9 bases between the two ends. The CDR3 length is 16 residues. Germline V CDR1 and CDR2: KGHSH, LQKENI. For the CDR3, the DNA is TGTGCCAGCTCACCTACACAGAGCTCTGGGGCCAACGTCCTGACTTTC. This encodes CASSPTQSSGANVLTF.

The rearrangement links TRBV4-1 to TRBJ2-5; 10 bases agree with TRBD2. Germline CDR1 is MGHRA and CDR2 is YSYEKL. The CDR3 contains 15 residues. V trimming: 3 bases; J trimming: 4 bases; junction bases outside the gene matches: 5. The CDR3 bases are TGCGCCAGCAGCCAGGGGACTAGCGATAGAGAGACCCAGTACTTC. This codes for CASSQGTSDRETQYF.

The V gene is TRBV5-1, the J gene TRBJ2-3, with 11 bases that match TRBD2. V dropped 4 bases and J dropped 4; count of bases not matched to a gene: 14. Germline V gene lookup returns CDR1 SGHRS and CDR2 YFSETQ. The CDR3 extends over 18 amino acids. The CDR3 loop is CASSNPGLAVPNSDTQYF. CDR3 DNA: TGCGCCAGCAGCAATCCGGGACTAGCGGTACCTAATTCAGATACGCAGTATTTT.

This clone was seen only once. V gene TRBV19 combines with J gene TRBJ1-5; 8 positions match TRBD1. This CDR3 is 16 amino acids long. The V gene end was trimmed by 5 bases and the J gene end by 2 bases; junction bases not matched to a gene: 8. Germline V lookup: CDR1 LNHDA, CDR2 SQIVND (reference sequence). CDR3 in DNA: TGTGCCAGTAGTTATCGACAGGGGTCGGGCAATCAGCCCCAGCATTTT. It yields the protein CASSYRQGSGNQPQHF.

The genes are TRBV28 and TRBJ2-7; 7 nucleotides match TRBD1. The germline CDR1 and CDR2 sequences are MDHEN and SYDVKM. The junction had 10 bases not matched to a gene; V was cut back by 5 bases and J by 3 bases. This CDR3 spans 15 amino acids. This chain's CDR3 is CASSPPRTGRYEQYF. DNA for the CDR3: TGTGCCAGCAGTCCACCAAGGACAGGCCGCTACGAGCAGTACTTC.

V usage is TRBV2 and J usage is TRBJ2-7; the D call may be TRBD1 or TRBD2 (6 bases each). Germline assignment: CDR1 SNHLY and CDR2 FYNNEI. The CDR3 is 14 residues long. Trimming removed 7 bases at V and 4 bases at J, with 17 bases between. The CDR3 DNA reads TGTGCCAGCACCCAAGGGGGGCTCGCATACGAGCAGTACTTC. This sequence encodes CASTQGGLAYEQYF.

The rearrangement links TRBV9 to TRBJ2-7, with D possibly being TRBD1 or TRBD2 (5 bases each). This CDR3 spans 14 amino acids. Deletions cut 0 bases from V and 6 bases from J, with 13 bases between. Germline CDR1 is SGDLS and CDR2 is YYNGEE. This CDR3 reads CASSVGDVSGEQYF. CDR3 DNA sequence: TGTGCCAGCAGCGTAGGGGACGTGTCGGGCGAGCAGTACTTC.

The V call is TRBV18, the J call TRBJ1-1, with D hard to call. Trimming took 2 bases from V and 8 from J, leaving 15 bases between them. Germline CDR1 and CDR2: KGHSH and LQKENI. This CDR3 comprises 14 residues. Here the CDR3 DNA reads TGTGCCAGCTCACCATTCCAAGGGTTGGTCGAAGCTTTCTTT. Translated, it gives CASSPFQGLVEAFF.

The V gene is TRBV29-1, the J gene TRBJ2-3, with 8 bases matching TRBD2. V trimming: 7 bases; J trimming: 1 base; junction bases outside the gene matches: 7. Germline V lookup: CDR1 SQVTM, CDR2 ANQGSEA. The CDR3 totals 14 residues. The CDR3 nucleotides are TGCAGCGCCGGGGGGGCGGCTGGCACAGATACGCAGTATTTT. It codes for CSAGGAAGTDTQYF.